This T cell receptor beta chain was captured by sequencing in a study of beta chain features in type 1 diabetes. After removal of 6 bases from V and 1 base from J, the junction contained 5 bases not matched to a gene. CDR1 is SQVTM and CDR2 is ANQGSEA in the germline V gene. This CDR3 region has 13 residues. cDNA synthesis used the whole RNA isolate, giving expressed TCRB sequences. Method: immunoSEQ multiplex PCR; TCRdb's copy keeps in-frame clones and lacks some. The profile covers over 700,000 clones, with 17% appearing a single time and around 0.02% taken by the ten largest. This chain links TRBV29-1 with TRBJ1-1, with TRBD1 matching 7 bases. The specimen was naive CD4+ T cells from blood. The origin of this receptor is a woman aged 18-29 years in good health. DNA for the CDR3: TGCAGCGTGAGGGGACAGCCGAACACTGAAGCTTTCTTT. Translation gives CSVRGQPNTEAFF.